Following are 20 T cell receptor beta chains from one sample sequenced in a study of early T cells in non-severe SARS-CoV-2 infection. From the 5' RACE reads, TCRdb called clonotypes with MiXCR, one entry per CDR3 protein. The profile shows 25,000 to 30,000 distinct CDR3 sequences, less than 6.5% of them singletons. Sequenced material: whole blood. The receptors were sampled from an adult who was a healthcare worker with PCR-confirmed SARS-CoV-2 infection or an uninfected control (not recorded which).

This clonotype was counted many times. The chain links TRBV5-8 to TRBJ2-7; TRBD2 might be the D (5 bases). This CDR3 is 15 amino acids long. In germline, CDR1 is SGHTS, CDR2 YDEGEE. Trimming removed 0 bases at V and 0 bases at J, with 10 bases between. CDR3 bases: TGTGCCAGCAGCTTGGCCCCTACTAGCTCCTACGAGCAGTACTTC. This gives the protein CASSLAPTSSYEQYF.

In this sample, this clonotype turned up many times. This chain connects TRBV19 to TRBJ1-1; a weak D match, TRBD1 (6 bases). V was clipped by 5 bases and J by 2 bases, with 15 bases between them. Germline V gives CDR1 LNHDA, CDR2 SQIVND (reference sequence). The CDR3 length is 15 residues. The CDR3 protein is CASSPAGDLNTEAFF. As DNA, the CDR3 is TGTGCCAGTAGTCCGGCAGGGGACTTAAACACTGAAGCTTTCTTT.

This clonotype was recorded many times. The chain recombines TRBV29-1 with TRBJ1-1; D gene unclear. The CDR3 extends over 12 amino acids. With 4 bases removed from V and 1 base from J, the gap between germline ends came to 7 bases. Germline CDR1 SQVTM, CDR2 ANQGSEA. CDR3 amino acids: CSVGIGNTEAFF. In DNA, the CDR3 is TGCAGCGTTGGTATCGGGAACACTGAAGCTTTCTTT. Full variable domain (outside the CDR3, taken from reference TRBV29-1 and TRBJ1-1): SAVISQKPSRDICQRGTSLTIQCQVDSQVTMMFWYRQQPGQSLTLIATANQGSEATYESGFVIDKFPISRPNLTFSTLTVSNMSPEDSSIYLCSVGIGNTEAFFGQGTRLTVV.

This clonotype was recorded at least ten times. The rearrangement uses TRBV19 and TRBJ2-5; 10 nucleotides match TRBD1. This CDR3 spans 14 amino acids. Germline V gives CDR1 LNHDA, CDR2 SQIVND (reference sequence). Losses at the gene ends were 3 bases for V and 5 bases for J; bases not matched to a gene: 3. CDR3 sequence: CASSIGQGGETQYF. CDR3 nucleotide sequence: TGTGCCAGTAGTATCGGACAGGGGGGCGAGACCCAGTACTTC.

This clonotype has ten or more counts. The chain combines TRBV10-3 with TRBJ1-3; possible D gene TRBD1, 6 bases. This CDR3 spans 14 amino acids. Per germline, CDR1 ENHRY and CDR2 SYGVKD. V gave up 6 bases and J gave up 0 bases, with 9 bases separating them. CDR3 coding DNA: TGTGCCATCAGCCGGGACACCTCTGGAAACACCATATATTTT. This sequence encodes CAISRDTSGNTIYF.

The CDR3 sequence is CATSGGLAGEPGANVLTF. Here the CDR3 DNA reads TGTGCCACCAGCGGGGGACTAGCGGGAGAGCCTGGGGCCAACGTCCTGACTTTC. The chain combines TRBV15 with TRBJ2-6; 14 positions agree with TRBD2. This CDR3 spans 18 amino acids. From germline, CDR1 is LNHNV and CDR2 YYDKDF (reference sequence). V lost 5 bases, J lost 2 bases, and 5 bases stayed unmatched.

This clonotype was seen many times. J is TRBJ1-1 and V is TRBV20-1; 7 positions match TRBD1. CDR1 is DFQATT and CDR2 is SNEGSKA in the germline V gene (reference sequence). There are 14 residues in the CDR3. With V trimmed by 0 bases and J by 6 bases, 7 bases remained unmatched. Written as DNA, the CDR3 is TGCAGTGCTAGAGATGTCCAGGGGGGACCTGAAGCTTTCTTT. Translated, it gives CSARDVQGGPEAFF.

This clonotype was detected ten times or more. This chain links TRBV5-1 with TRBJ1-2; TRBD1 agrees at 7 bases. The V gene's germline CDR1 is SGHRS and CDR2 YFSETQ. This CDR3 comprises 14 residues. J gave up 8 bases and V 4 bases, and 11 bases lay outside the gene matches. The DNA for the CDR3 is TGCGCCAGCAGCCTACAGGGGCCTATATTGGGCTACACCTTC. Protein product: CASSLQGPILGYTF.

This clonotype has a handful of counts. This chain joins TRBV7-9 and TRBJ2-1, with D tentatively TRBD2 (6 bases). The V gene's germline CDR1 is SEHNR and CDR2 FQNEAQ (reference sequence). CDR3 length equals 13 residues. The DNA of the CDR3 is TGTGCAAGCCAGGAGGGCCCGGGGAATGAGCAGTTCTTC. Its translation is CASQEGPGNEQFF.

This clonotype has ten or more counts. The rearrangement uses TRBV7-9 and TRBJ2-3; the match to TRBD1 covers 10 bases. With V trimmed by 11 bases and J by 3 bases, 8 bases remained unmatched. There are 14 residues in the CDR3. Germline lookup yields CDR1 SEHNR and CDR2 FQNEAQ (reference sequence). The CDR3 nucleotides read TGTGCCGGGACAGGGGTACCTGGTACAGATACGCAGTATTTT. Amino acids: CAGTGVPGTDTQYF.

The rearrangement links TRBV18 to TRBJ2-1; tentatively, D is TRBD1 (6 bases). The CDR3 covers 14 residues. V was shortened by 4 bases and J by 0 bases, with 7 bases between the two germline ends. Germline V gene data show CDR1 as KGHSH and CDR2 as LQKENI. The CDR3 loop reads CASSQDSSYNEQFF. The CDR3 nucleotides read TGTGCCAGCTCACAGGACAGCTCCTACAATGAGCAGTTCTTC.

The V gene is TRBV29-1, the J gene TRBJ2-6; D gene unclear. In germline, CDR1 is SQVTM, CDR2 ANQGSEA. The CDR3 has 14 residues. Trimming left V 3 bases short and J 0 bases short, with 6 bases between. The CDR3 is CSVDGNSGANVLTF. The CDR3 nucleotides are TGCAGCGTTGACGGAAACTCTGGGGCCAACGTCCTGACTTTC.

This clonotype was seen a handful of times. The rearrangement uses TRBV18 and TRBJ1-1, with D uncertain. Trimming cost V 4 bases and J 1 base, with 4 bases left between them. The CDR3 covers 12 residues. Germline values: CDR1 KGHSH, CDR2 LQKENI. CDR3 nucleotide sequence: TGTGCCAGCTCACAACAGAACACTGAAGCTTTCTTT. Amino acid sequence: CASSQQNTEAFF. Full variable domain (rest looked up from reference TRBV18 and TRBJ1-1): NAGVMQNPRHLVRRRGQEARLRCSPMKGHSHVYWYRQLPEEGLKFMVYLQKENIIDESGMPKERFSAEFPKEGPSILRIQQVVRGDSAAYFCASSQQNTEAFFGQGTRLTVV.

CDR3: CSATLPGQGVIYEQYF. CDR3 nucleotides: TGCAGTGCTACCTTGCCAGGACAGGGGGTTATCTACGAGCAGTACTTC. V and J are TRBV20-1 and TRBJ2-7, with 10 nucleotides matching TRBD1. CDR3 length equals 16 residues. The V and J ends lost 4 bases and 3 bases, in that order; junction bases with no gene match: 12. Germline-derived CDR1 and CDR2 are DFQATT and SNEGSKA (reference sequence).

In this sample, this clonotype turned up many times. The chain joins TRBV20-1 to TRBJ2-1; the match to TRBD2 covers 12 bases. The CDR3 runs to 19 residues. The J segment lost 2 bases and the V segment lost 0 bases, leaving 11 bases of the junction unmatched. Per germline, CDR1 DFQATT and CDR2 SNEGSKA (reference sequence). The CDR3 loop is CSARDLVSTSGRPYNEQFF. CDR3 bases: TGCAGTGCTAGAGATCTTGTTTCTACTAGCGGGAGGCCCTACAATGAGCAGTTCTTC.

The gene calls are TRBV6-2 or TRBV6-3 and TRBJ2-2; TRBD2 matches at 12 bases. With 4 bases clipped from V and 0 bases from J, the junction kept 3 bases outside the gene matches. The V gene's germline CDR1 is MNHEY and CDR2 SVGEGT. This CDR3 spans 17 amino acids. CDR3 residues: CASSLPSGRANTGELFF. The CDR3, as DNA: TGTGCCAGCAGTTTGCCTAGCGGGAGGGCGAACACCGGGGAGCTGTTTTTT.

The V and J genes are TRBV27 and TRBJ2-7; D gene ambiguous. In germline, CDR1 is MNHEY, CDR2 SMNVEV (reference sequence). Trimming stripped 4 bases from V and 3 bases from J, with 7 bases between. This CDR3 is 12 amino acids long. CDR3 coding DNA: TGTGCCAGCAGTTCCCTAGGCTACGAGCAGTACTTC. Residues: CASSSLGYEQYF.

Concerning this clonotype itself: This may come from a read error, since a much larger clone is one base off. The rearrangement uses TRBV6-5 and TRBJ2-7; TRBD1 might be the D (5 bases). The V and J ends lost 6 bases and 4 bases respectively, with 13 bases between them. This CDR3 comprises 13 residues. The germline V gene has CDR1 MNHEY and CDR2 SVGAGI. CDR3: CASSPRTTYEQYF. In DNA form, the CDR3 reads TGTGCCAGCAGCCCCCGGACAACTTACGAGCAGTACTTC.

This clonotype has a count of ten or more. V is TRBV29-1 and J is TRBJ2-3, with a possible D match to TRBD2 (5 bases). The germline V gene has CDR1 SQVTM and CDR2 ANQGSEA. V lost 6 bases and J 7 bases, leaving 14 bases between the germline ends. This CDR3 spans 12 amino acids. Here the CDR3 DNA reads TGCAGCGTGCACCACCGGGGAAATACGCAGTATTTT. Protein product: CSVHHRGNTQYF.

This clonotype was observed many times. V is TRBV5-5 and J is TRBJ1-5; D uncertain. The V and J ends lost 5 bases and 7 bases respectively, with 13 bases between them. Germline V gene sequence: CDR1 SGHKS, CDR2 YYEKEE (reference sequence). The CDR3 is 13 amino acids. The CDR3: CASSSDPRQPQHF. The CDR3 DNA sequence: TGTGCCAGCAGTTCGGACCCTAGGCAGCCCCAGCATTTT.